Below, 8 T cell receptor beta chains from the same sample are listed, as sequenced in a study of naive and memory T cell subsets. Two oligonucleotides, mixed equimolar, formed the beta constant-region primer covering TRBC1 and TRBC2. In TCRdb, the UMI-ligation and nested PCR reads were re-called with MiXCR into one record per CDR3 protein. The sample holds 130,000 to 150,000 distinct CDR3 sequences, about a sixth seen once. Sample: naive CD4+ T cells from blood. The receptor source for this set is a human donor in good health.

The table lists this clonotype with a few counts. V and J are TRBV12-3 or TRBV12-4 and TRBJ1-6; maybe TRBD1 (6 bases). V shed 8 bases and J shed 7 bases, with 12 bases lying between them. CDR3 length equals 13 residues. The CDR3 sequence is CASRTGYNSPLHF. The CDR3 nucleotides are TGTGCCAGCCGAACAGGGTACAATTCACCCCTCCACTTT.

This clonotype was counted a few times. The V and J genes are TRBV7-9 and TRBJ2-3; D not resolved. Per germline, CDR1 SEHNR and CDR2 FQNEAQ (reference sequence). This CDR3 comprises 17 residues. Trimming stripped 0 bases from V and 0 bases from J, with 13 bases between. CDR3 loop: CASSLAYTLGSTDTQYF. CDR3 nucleotide sequence: TGTGCCAGCAGCTTAGCCTATACTCTTGGGAGCACAGATACGCAGTATTTT.

The gene calls are TRBV10-3 and TRBJ2-2; tentative D call: TRBD1 (6 bases). The length of the CDR3 is 13 residues. V was trimmed by 10 bases and J by 1 base, leaving 10 bases between them. Germline CDR1 is ENHRY and CDR2 is SYGVKD. The chain's CDR3 is CATRTENTGELFF. CDR3 coding DNA: TGTGCCACCAGGACAGAGAACACCGGGGAGCTGTTTTTT.

V usage is TRBV6-6 and J usage is TRBJ1-6, with D hard to call. In germline, CDR1 is MNHNY, CDR2 SVGAGI (reference sequence). Trimming shortened V by 7 bases and J by 0 bases, and 10 bases separated the two germline ends. The CDR3 loop spans 15 amino acids. CDR3 DNA sequence: TGTGCCAGCATGAGGGATAGCTCCTATAATTCACCCCTCCACTTT. Translated, it gives CASMRDSSYNSPLHF.

The chain joins TRBV27 to TRBJ2-2, with D maybe TRBD1 (6 bases). Deletions cut 5 bases from V and 3 bases from J, with 13 bases between. Germline CDR1 MNHEY, CDR2 SMNVEV (reference sequence). The CDR3 extends over 15 amino acids. The DNA for the CDR3 is TGTGCCAGCAGTGGGGGCGCGGCGTACACCGGGGAGCTGTTTTTT. Protein sequence: CASSGGAAYTGELFF.

The V and J genes are TRBV20-1 and TRBJ1-2; D might be TRBD1 (6 bases). CDR1 is DFQATT and CDR2 is SNEGSKA in the germline V gene (reference sequence). The CDR3 covers 13 residues. Trimming removed 3 bases from V and 7 bases from J, with 15 bases in between. The CDR3 nucleotides read TGCAGTGCTAGTGGGCAGGGGAGTTTTGGCTACACCTTC. Its translation: CSASGQGSFGYTF.

This clonotype has a handful of counts. The rearrangement links TRBV2 to TRBJ2-1; the D gene is possibly TRBD2 (6 bases). This CDR3 has 14 residues. Trimming took 8 bases from V and 1 from J, leaving 12 bases between them. Germline V CDR1 and CDR2: SNHLY, FYNNEI. The CDR3 spells CASAPGASYNEQFF. The CDR3 nucleotides are TGTGCCAGCGCTCCGGGAGCATCCTACAATGAGCAGTTCTTC. The whole variable domain, remainder taken from reference TRBV2 and TRBJ2-1, is EPEVTQTPSHQVTQMGQEVILRCVPISNHLYFYWYRQILGQKVEFLVSFYNNEISEKSEIFDDQFSVERPDGSNFTLKIRSTKLEDSAMYFCASAPGASYNEQFFGPGTRLTVL.

This chain connects TRBV5-1 to TRBJ1-4, with D hard to call. The CDR3 length is 13 residues. V lost 0 bases to trimming and J lost 11 bases, with 11 bases between them. Per the germline V gene, CDR1 is SGHRS and CDR2 is YFSETQ. As DNA, the CDR3 is TGCGCCAGCAGCTTGGAGCCCCAAAGGAAACTGTTTTTT. Its protein is CASSLEPQRKLFF.